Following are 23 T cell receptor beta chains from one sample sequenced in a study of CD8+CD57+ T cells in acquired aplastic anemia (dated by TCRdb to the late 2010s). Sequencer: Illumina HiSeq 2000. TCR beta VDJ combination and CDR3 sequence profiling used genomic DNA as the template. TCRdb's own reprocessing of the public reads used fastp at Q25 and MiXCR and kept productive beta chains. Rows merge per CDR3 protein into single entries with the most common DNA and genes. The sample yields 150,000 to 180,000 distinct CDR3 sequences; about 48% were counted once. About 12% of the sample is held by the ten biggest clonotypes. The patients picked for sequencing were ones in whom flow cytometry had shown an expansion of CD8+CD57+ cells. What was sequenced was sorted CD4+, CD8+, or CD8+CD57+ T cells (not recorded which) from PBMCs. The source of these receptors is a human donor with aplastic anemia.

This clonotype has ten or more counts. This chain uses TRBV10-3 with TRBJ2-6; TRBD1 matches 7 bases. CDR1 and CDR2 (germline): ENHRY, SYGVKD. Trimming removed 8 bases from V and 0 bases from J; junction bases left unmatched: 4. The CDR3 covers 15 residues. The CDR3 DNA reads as TGTGCCATCCGGGACAGCTACTCTGGGGCCAACGTCCTGACTTTC. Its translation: CAIRDSYSGANVLTF.

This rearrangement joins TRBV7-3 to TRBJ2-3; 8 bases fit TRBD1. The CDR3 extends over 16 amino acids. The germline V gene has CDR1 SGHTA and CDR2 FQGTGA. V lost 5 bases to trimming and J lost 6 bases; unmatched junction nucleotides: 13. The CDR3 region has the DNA TGTGCCAGCAGCCAGGGGGCTAGGGGGGACACTGATACGCAGTATTTT. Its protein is CASSQGARGDTDTQYF.

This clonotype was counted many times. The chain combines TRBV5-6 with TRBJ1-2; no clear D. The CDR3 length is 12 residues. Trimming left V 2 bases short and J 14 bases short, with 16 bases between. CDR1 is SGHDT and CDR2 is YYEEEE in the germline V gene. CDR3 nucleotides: TGTGCCAGCAGCTTACAGACCCGAGCAGAGACCTTC. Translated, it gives CASSLQTRAETF.

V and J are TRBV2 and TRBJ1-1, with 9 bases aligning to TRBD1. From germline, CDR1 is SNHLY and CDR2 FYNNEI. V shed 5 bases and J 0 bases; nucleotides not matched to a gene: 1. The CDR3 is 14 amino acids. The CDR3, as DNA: TGTGCCAGCAGTTGGACAGGGGTGAACACTGAAGCTTTCTTT. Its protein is CASSWTGVNTEAFF.

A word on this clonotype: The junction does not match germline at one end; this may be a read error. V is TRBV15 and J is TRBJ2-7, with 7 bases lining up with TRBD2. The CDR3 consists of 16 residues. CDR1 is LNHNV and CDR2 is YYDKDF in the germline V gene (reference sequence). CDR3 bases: TGTGCTACCAGCAGAGTTAGGGGAGGGGAAACCTACGAGCAGTACTTC. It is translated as CATSRVRGGETYEQYF.

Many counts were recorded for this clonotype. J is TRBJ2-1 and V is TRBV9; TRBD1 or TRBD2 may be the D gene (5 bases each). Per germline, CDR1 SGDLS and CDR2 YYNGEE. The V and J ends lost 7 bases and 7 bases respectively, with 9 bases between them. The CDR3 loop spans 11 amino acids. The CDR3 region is CASGGRNEQFF. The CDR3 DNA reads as TGTGCCAGCGGGGGAAGGAATGAGCAGTTCTTC.

The CDR3 DNA reads TGTGCCAGCAGTGCTGGGACAGCTAATGAAAAACTGTTTTTT. Its translation is CASSAGTANEKLFF. V and J are TRBV25-1 and TRBJ1-4, with 7 bases identical to TRBD1. Germline trimming cut 4 bases from V and 3 bases from J; bases unmatched to any gene: 2. The length of the CDR3 is 14 residues. Germline CDR1 is MGHDK and CDR2 is SYGVNS. The full variable domain, its missing parts supplied by reference TRBV25-1 and TRBJ1-4, is EADIYQTPRYLVIGTGKKITLECSQTMGHDKMYWYQQDPGMELHLIHYSYGVNSTEKGDLSSESTVSRIRTEHFPLTLESARPSHTSQYLCASSAGTANEKLFFGSGTQLSVL.

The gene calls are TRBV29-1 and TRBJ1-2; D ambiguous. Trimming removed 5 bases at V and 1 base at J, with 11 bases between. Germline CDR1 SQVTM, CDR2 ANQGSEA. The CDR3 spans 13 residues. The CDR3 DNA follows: TGCAGCGTTACGGACGGACGTAACTATGGCTACACCTTC. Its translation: CSVTDGRNYGYTF.

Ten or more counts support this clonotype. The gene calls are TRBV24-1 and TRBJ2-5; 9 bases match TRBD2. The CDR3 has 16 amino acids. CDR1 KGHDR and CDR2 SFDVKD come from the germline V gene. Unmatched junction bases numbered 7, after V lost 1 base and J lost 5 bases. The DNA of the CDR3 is TGTGCCACCAGTGATTTTTTTAGCGGGGGCGGGGAGACCCAGTACTTC. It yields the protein CATSDFFSGGGETQYF.

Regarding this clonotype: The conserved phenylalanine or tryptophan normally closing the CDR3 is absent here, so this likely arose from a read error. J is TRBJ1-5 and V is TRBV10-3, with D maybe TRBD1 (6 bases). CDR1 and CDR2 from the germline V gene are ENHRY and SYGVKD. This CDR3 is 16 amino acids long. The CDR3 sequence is CASSDWGPKSNQPQHL. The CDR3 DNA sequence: TGTGCCAGCAGTGACTGGGGGCCCAAGTCCAATCAGCCCCAGCATCTT.

CDR3 nucleotides: TGCAGTGCTAACGGGGGGGCCAACTCCTACGAGCAGTACTTC. It specifies CSANGGANSYEQYF. This sequence joins TRBV20-1 and TRBJ2-7; 8 bases fit TRBD2. Trimming at V came to 4 bases and at J to 0 bases, leaving 5 bases not matched to a gene. The CDR3 runs 14 residues. The germline V gene encodes CDR1 DFQATT and CDR2 SNEGSKA (reference sequence).

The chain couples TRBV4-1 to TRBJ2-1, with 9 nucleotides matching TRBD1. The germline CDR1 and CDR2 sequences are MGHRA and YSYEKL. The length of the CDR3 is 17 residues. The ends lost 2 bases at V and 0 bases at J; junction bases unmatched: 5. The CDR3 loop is CASSQFPDRGSYNEQFF. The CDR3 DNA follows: TGCGCCAGCAGCCAATTCCCGGACAGGGGCTCCTACAATGAGCAGTTCTTC.

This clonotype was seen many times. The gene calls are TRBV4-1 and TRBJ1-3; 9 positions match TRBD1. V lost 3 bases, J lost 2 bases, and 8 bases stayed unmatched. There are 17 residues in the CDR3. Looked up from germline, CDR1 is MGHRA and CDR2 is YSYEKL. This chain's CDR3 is CASSHRQGGEAGNTIYF. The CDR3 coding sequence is TGCGCCAGCAGCCACAGACAGGGGGGAGAGGCTGGAAACACCATATATTTT.

CDR3 bases: TGTGCCAGCAGCTTAGTGACGGGCGGCCAAGAGACCCAGTACTTC. Its protein product is CASSLVTGGQETQYF. This chain joins TRBV7-9 and TRBJ2-5, with no clear D. Germline CDR1 SEHNR, CDR2 FQNEAQ (reference sequence). This CDR3 spans 15 amino acids. The V end lost 1 base, the J end lost 1 base, and 10 bases lay between the germline ends.

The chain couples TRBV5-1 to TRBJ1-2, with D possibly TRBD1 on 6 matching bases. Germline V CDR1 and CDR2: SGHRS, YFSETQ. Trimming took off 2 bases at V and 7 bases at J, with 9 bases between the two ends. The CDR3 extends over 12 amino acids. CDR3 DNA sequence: TGCGCCAGCAGCTTCACAGGGTTTGGCTACACCTTC. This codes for CASSFTGFGYTF.

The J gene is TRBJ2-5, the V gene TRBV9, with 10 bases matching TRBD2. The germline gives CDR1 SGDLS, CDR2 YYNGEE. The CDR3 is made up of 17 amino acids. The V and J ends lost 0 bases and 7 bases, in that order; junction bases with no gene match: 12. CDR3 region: CASSVDGLAGGPGTQYF. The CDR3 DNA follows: TGTGCCAGCAGCGTAGACGGATTAGCGGGGGGACCAGGGACCCAGTACTTC.

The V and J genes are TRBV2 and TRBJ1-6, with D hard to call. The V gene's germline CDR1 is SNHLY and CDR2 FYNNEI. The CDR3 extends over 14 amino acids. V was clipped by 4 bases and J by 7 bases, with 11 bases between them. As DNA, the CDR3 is TGTGCCAGCAGTGTCCGGGCGGAGAATTCACCCCTCCACTTT. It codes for CASSVRAENSPLHF.

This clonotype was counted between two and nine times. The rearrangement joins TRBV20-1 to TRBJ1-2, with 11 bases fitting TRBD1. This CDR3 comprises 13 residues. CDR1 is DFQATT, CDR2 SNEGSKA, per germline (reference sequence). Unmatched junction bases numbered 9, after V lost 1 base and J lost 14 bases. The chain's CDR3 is CSARAGQGAVHTF. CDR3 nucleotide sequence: TGCAGTGCTAGAGCTGGACAGGGGGCTGTGCATACCTTC.

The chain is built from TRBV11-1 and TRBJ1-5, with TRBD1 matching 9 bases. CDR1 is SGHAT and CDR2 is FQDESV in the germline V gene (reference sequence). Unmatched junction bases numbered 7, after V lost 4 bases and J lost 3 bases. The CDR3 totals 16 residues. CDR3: CASSSGTGKPNQPQHF. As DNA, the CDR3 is TGTGCCAGCAGCTCCGGGACAGGGAAGCCCAATCAGCCCCAGCATTTT.

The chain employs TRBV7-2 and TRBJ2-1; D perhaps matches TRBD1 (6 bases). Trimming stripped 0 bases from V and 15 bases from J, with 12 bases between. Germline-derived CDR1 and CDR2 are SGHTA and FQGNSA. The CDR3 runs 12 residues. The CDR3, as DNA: TGTGCCAGCAGCTTAGCCAACAGGGATCGGTTCTTC. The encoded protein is CASSLANRDRFF.

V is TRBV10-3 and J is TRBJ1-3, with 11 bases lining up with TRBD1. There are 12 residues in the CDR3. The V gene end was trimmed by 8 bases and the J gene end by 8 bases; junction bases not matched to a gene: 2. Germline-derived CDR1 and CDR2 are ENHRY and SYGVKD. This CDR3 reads CAIPGQGDTIYF. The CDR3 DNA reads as TGTGCCATCCCGGGACAGGGGGACACCATATATTTT.

The CDR3 DNA reads as TGCAGCGTTGTATGGTGGACCGGGGAGCTGTTTTTT. Translation: CSVVWWTGELFF. The chain combines TRBV29-1 with TRBJ2-2; D ambiguous. Between the trimmed V and J ends, which lost 4 bases and 5 bases, there was a span of 8 bases. Germline CDR1 is SQVTM and CDR2 is ANQGSEA. CDR3 length: 12 amino acids.

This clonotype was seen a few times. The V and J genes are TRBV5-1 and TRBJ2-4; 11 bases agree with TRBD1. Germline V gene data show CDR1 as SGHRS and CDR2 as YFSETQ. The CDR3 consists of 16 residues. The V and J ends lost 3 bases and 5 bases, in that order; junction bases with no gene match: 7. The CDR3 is CASSSRTGGIENIQYF. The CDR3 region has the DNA TGCGCCAGCAGCTCCAGGACAGGGGGCATCGAAAACATTCAGTACTTC.